This paragraph reports one T cell receptor beta chain. This table comes from immunoSEQ multiplex PCR, and its TCRdb copy is limited to in-frame clones, with some not included. The sample holds fewer than 400,000 clones, 70% to 90% seen once. The recovered donors of Cohort 3 showed two negative PCRs, clearance, or symptom resolution. The sample originates from a study of blood T cell repertoires in COVID-19. J lost 1 base, V lost 1 base, and 4 bases had no gene match. The CDR3 has 16 residues. From germline, CDR1 is SGHVT and CDR2 SQSDAQ. V and J are TRBV7-4 and TRBJ2-7; 10 bases align to TRBD1. The source of this sequence is a man aged 25 to 45 who had recovered from COVID-19. The sample consisted of PBMCs or T cells enriched from blood (not recorded which). CDR3 sequence reads: CASSLGGTGVSYEQYF. The DNA of the CDR3 is TGTGCCAGCAGCTTAGGTGGGACAGGGGTGTCCTACGAGCAGTACTTC.